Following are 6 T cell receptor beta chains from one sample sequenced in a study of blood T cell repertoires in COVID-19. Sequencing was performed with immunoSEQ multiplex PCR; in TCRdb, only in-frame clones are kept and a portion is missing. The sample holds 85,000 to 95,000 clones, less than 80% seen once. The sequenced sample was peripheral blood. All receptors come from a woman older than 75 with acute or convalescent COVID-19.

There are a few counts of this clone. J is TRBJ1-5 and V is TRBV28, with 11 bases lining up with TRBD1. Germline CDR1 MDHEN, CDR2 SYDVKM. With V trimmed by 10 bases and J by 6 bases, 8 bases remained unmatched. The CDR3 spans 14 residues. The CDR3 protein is CATWDRGSGQPQHF. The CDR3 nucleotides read TGTGCCACCTGGGACAGGGGGTCGGGTCAGCCCCAGCATTTT.

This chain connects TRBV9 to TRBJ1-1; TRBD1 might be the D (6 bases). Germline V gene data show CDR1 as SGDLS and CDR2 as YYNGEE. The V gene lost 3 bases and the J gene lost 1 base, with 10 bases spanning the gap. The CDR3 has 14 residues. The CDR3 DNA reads TGTGCCAGCAGCGCAGGACAGCCGAACACTGAAGCTTTCTTT. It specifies CASSAGQPNTEAFF.

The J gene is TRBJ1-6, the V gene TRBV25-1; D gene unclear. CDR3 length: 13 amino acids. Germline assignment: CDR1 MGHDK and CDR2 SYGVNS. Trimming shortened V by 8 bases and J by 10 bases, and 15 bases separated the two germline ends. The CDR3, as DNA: TGTGCCAGCGGCGTCGGGGTTTGGTCACCCCTCCACTTT. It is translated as CASGVGVWSPLHF. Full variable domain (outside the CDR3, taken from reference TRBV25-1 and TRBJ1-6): EADIYQTPRYLVIGTGKKITLECSQTMGHDKMYWYQQDPGMELHLIHYSYGVNSTEKGDLSSESTVSRIRTEHFPLTLESARPSHTSQYLCASGVGVWSPLHFGNGTRLTVT.

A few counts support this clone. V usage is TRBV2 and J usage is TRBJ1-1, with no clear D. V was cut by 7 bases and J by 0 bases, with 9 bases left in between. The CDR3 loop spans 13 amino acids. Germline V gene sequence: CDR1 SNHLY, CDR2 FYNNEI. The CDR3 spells CASNTALNTEAFF. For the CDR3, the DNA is TGTGCCAGCAACACAGCCTTGAACACTGAAGCTTTCTTT.

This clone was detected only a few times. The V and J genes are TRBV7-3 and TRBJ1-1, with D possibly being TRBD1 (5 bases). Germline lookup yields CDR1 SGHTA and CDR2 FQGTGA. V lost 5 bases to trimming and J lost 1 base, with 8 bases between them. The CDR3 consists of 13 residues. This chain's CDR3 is CASSHGQNTEAFF. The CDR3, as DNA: TGTGCCAGCAGCCACGGACAGAACACTGAAGCTTTCTTT.

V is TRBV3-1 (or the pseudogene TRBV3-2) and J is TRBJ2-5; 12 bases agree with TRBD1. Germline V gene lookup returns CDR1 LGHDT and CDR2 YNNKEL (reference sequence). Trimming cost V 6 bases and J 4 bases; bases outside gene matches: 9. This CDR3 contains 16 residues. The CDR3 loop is CASSLAGQGARETQYF. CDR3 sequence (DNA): TGTGCCAGCAGTCTGGCGGGACAGGGGGCTCGAGAGACCCAGTACTTC.